Listed here is a single T cell receptor beta chain. The trim removed 1 base at V and 6 bases at J, leaving 9 bases unmatched. This CDR3 is built from 18 residues. The germline V gene encodes CDR1 SGDLS and CDR2 YYNGEE. The data stem from a study of blood T cell repertoires in COVID-19. Sequencing was performed with immunoSEQ multiplex PCR; in TCRdb, only in-frame clones are kept and a portion is missing. The sample shows fewer than 250,000 clones, 84% of them seen only once. In Cohort 3, a recovered donor had either two negative PCRs, clearance, or symptom resolution. Sequenced input: PBMCs or T cells enriched from blood (not recorded which). The rearrangement joins TRBV9 to TRBJ2-1, with 14 positions matching TRBD2. This TCR was sampled from a man in his sixties who had recovered from COVID-19. The CDR3 DNA reads TGTGCCAGCAGCGTAAGAACCGGGACTAGCGGGGGTCGCAATGAGCAGTTCTTC. This encodes CASSVRTGTSGGRNEQFF.